This T cell receptor (beta chain) was captured in a study of shared clonotypes between healthy human individuals. Using immunoSEQ multiplex PCR, the repertoire was profiled, and TCRdb retains in-frame clones only, with some absent. The sample lists approximately 1.9 million clones, 85% to 95% occurring once. This CDR3 is built from 15 residues. The V gene's germline CDR1 is LGHNA and CDR2 YSLEER. Trimming took off 0 bases at V and 7 bases at J, with 15 bases between the two ends. It was CD45RO-negative cells, positively selected for CCR7, that made up naive CD8 cells, with terminally differentiated effector memory CD45RA+ cells excluded.

The sequenced material came from naive CD8+ T cells from PBMCs. The receptor was derived from a man in his late teens or twenties in good health. Some clones in this sample may be carry-over from other donors' samples. The V and J genes are TRBV4-3 and TRBJ1-2; D is ambiguous. The CDR3 DNA sequence: TGCGCCAGCAGCCAAGATCGGCACGCCGGGGTTGGCTACACCTTC. This sequence encodes CASSQDRHAGVGYTF.